This T cell receptor (beta chain) was sequenced during a study of T cell responses to AZD1222 COVID-19 vaccine. Study at large: Timing groups of about 4 and about 12 weeks for second doses were pooled.

Notes on this clone: Its matching antigen is unknown.

Germline V gene lookup returns CDR1 ENHRY and CDR2 SYGVKD. CDR3 length: 12 amino acids. With 3 bases removed from V and 5 bases from J, the gap between germline ends came to 7 bases. The study, taken as a whole, reports: The donor group comprised mostly white British people and more females; the analysis possibly underestimated clonal diversity. At 160-218 and 743-854, vaccine-associated CD4 TCRs were dominant, and they spanned spike. Reportedly, close to half of spike-specific TCRs are directed against unmutated variant regions.

Repertoires were generated with immunoSEQ multiplex PCR, while TCRdb's copy carries only in-frame clones and drops some. The sample has 150,000 to 200,000 clones; less than 95% are singletons. The J gene is TRBJ2-5, the V gene TRBV10-3; D not certain. The TCR sequence derives from an adult in good health. This material consisted of peripheral blood, taken on day 0 of AZD1222 vaccination. The CDR3 spells CAISDRQETQYF. DNA of the CDR3: TGTGCCATCAGTGACAGGCAGGAGACCCAGTACTTC.